This TCR beta chain was observed in a study of T cells after yellow fever vaccination. Looking at the study overall: SMART-Seq v4 Ultra Low Input prepared the low-cell-number fractions. Overall study findings and caveats: Although most clonotypes did not, a small share appeared in both CD4 and CD8 compartments.

Germline V gene data show CDR1 as SGHNT and CDR2 as YYREEE (reference sequence). The length of the CDR3 is 15 residues. The junction had 9 bases not matched to a gene; V was cut back by 3 bases and J by 3 bases. TCRdb ran MiXCR on the 5' RACE reads and lists one entry per CDR3 protein. This table holds a few hundred thousand distinct CDR3 sequences, around 10% found once. About this clonotype itself: As yet, its antigen is unknown.

V and J are TRBV5-4 and TRBJ2-7; 7 nucleotides align to TRBD1. Sample: CD4+ T cells sorted from PBMCs, taken 5 days after the yellow fever booster vaccination. This TCR was sampled from a man younger than 35 who received the YFV17D yellow fever vaccine. The CDR3 nucleotides read TGTGCCAGCAGCTGGGGACAGAAGCCCTACTACGAGCAGTACGTC. It is translated as CASSWGQKPYYEQYV.